These 18 T cell receptor beta chains share one sample of origin, sequenced in a study of somatic mutations in cytotoxic T cells in rheumatoid arthritis (dated by TCRdb to between 2016 and 2019). Library creation used the immunoSEQ multiplex PCR assay. Entries here come from immuneACCESS through TCRdb and include only in-frame sequences with V and J called. Some clones fail to appear in such tables; in the studies checked, an unresolved V gene covers under half of the shortfall, and the cause of the remainder is unknown. Here the sample has about 11,000 clones; approximately 71% occur a single time. Jointly, the top ten make up around two fifths of the sample. The source material was CD8+ T cells sorted from blood. The receptors come from an adult with rheumatoid arthritis.

This clone was seen only a few times. The chain is built from TRBV18 and TRBJ2-2; 8 bases are shared with TRBD1. The CDR3 contains 15 residues. From germline, CDR1 is KGHSH and CDR2 LQKENI. The J segment lost 5 bases and the V segment lost 3 bases, leaving 5 bases of the junction unmatched. CDR3 amino acids: CASSPGTGVTGELFF. The CDR3 DNA reads TGTGCCAGCTCACCGGGGACAGGAGTTACCGGGGAGCTGTTTTTT.

The chain uses TRBV2 and TRBJ1-1, with no clear D. Germline values: CDR1 SNHLY, CDR2 FYNNEI. This CDR3 contains 18 residues. V was cut by 10 bases and J by 0 bases, with 27 bases left in between. DNA for the CDR3: TGTGCCATACAAAGCTCCCTCTCCTCCCGTTCGGTGAACACTGAAGCTTTCTTT. It specifies CAIQSSLSSRSVNTEAFF.

The chain recombines TRBV7-9 with TRBJ2-5; D is undetermined. Germline assignment: CDR1 SEHNR and CDR2 FQNEAQ (reference sequence). CDR3 length equals 15 residues. V lost 2 bases to trimming and J lost 4 bases, with 14 bases between them. The CDR3: CASSLSYASGETQYF. Here the CDR3 DNA reads TGTGCCAGCAGCTTATCCTACGCTAGTGGAGAGACCCAGTACTTC.

The chain combines TRBV5-1 with TRBJ2-7, with D maybe TRBD1 (6 bases). Germline-derived CDR1 and CDR2 are SGHRS and YFSETQ. CDR3 length: 16 amino acids. The V and J ends lost 0 bases and 0 bases respectively, with 13 bases between them. For the CDR3, the DNA is TGCGCCAGCAGCTTGGCCCTAGGACAGCTCTCCTACGAGCAGTACTTC. Its translation: CASSLALGQLSYEQYF. The full variable domain, completed using reference TRBV5-1 and TRBJ2-7, is KAGVTQTPRYLIKTRGQQVTLSCSPISGHRSVSWYQQTPGQGLQFLFEYFSETQRNKGNFPGRFSGRQFSNSRSEMNVSTLELGDSALYLCASSLALGQLSYEQYFGPGTRLTVT.

The J gene is TRBJ2-2, the V gene TRBV7-3, with no clear D. Trimming removed 2 bases from V and 0 bases from J, with 13 bases in between. CDR1 is SGHTA and CDR2 is FQGTGA in the germline V gene. The CDR3 loop spans 17 amino acids. The CDR3 nucleotides read TGTGCCAGCAGCTTAGGGCCCCACGGAGCGAACACCGGGGAGCTGTTTTTT. Encoded protein: CASSLGPHGANTGELFF.

CDR3 in amino acids: CASSIGGAGNTEAFF. CDR3 sequence (DNA): TGTGCCAGTAGTATTGGGGGGGCTGGGAACACTGAAGCTTTCTTT. The chain is built from TRBV19 and TRBJ1-1; perhaps TRBD1 as D (6 bases). CDR1 is LNHDA and CDR2 is SQIVND in the germline V gene (reference sequence). Trimming took off 3 bases at V and 1 base at J, with 12 bases between the two ends. The CDR3 totals 15 residues.

In this sample, this clone turned up a few times. The chain links TRBV7-9 to TRBJ2-5; the D call may be TRBD1 or TRBD2 (5 bases each). There are 14 residues in the CDR3. The germline V gene has CDR1 SEHNR and CDR2 FQNEAQ (reference sequence). V was cut by 0 bases and J by 5 bases, with 10 bases left in between. CDR3 DNA: TGTGCCAGCAGCTTAGCTGGGGGACCGGAGACCCAGTACTTC. This codes for CASSLAGGPETQYF.

This sequence joins TRBV5-6 and TRBJ2-2; D is unclear. In germline, CDR1 is SGHDT, CDR2 YYEEEE. V gave up 0 bases and J gave up 8 bases, with 11 bases separating them. The length of the CDR3 is 14 residues. CDR3 DNA: TGTGCCAGCAGCTTGGACGGTTTTGGGGGGGAGCTGTTTTTT. This sequence encodes CASSLDGFGGELFF. Based on the CDR3 plus reference TRBV5-6 and TRBJ2-2, the full variable domain is DAGVTQSPTHLIKTRGQQVTLRCSPKSGHDTVSWYQQALGQGPQFIFQYYEEEERQRGNFPDRFSGHQFPNYSSELNVNALLLGDSALYLCASSLDGFGGELFFGEGSRLTVL.

The rearrangement uses TRBV4-3 and TRBJ2-3, with D uncertain. The germline V gene has CDR1 LGHNA and CDR2 YSLEER. The CDR3 is 16 amino acids. V was clipped by 0 bases and J by 6 bases, with 16 bases between them. Here the CDR3 reads CASSQDPPISRDTQYF. CDR3 coding DNA: TGCGCCAGCAGCCAAGATCCCCCAATATCTCGGGATACGCAGTATTTT.

The chain is built from TRBV28 and TRBJ2-5, with a tentative D call TRBD2 (5 bases). Germline values: CDR1 MDHEN, CDR2 SYDVKM. Trimming left V 5 bases short and J 1 base short, with 14 bases between. CDR3 length equals 15 residues. CDR3 nucleotides: TGTGCCAGCAGTGCCGGCTCGCTAGCCCAAGAGACCCAGTACTTC. Residues: CASSAGSLAQETQYF.

The chain recombines TRBV5-6 with TRBJ2-1; 7 nucleotides align to TRBD1. Germline CDR1 reads SGHDT; CDR2 reads YYEEEE. The CDR3 spans 16 residues. J was trimmed by 8 bases and V by 0 bases; bases with no gene match: 11. The CDR3 DNA reads as TGTGCCAGCAGCTTGGCCAATAAACAGGGGTTTGATGAGCAGTTCTTC. Its translation: CASSLANKQGFDEQFF.

This rearrangement joins TRBV10-3 to TRBJ2-4, with 7 bases matching TRBD1. V gave up 4 bases and J gave up 3 bases; unmatched junction bases: 15. CDR3 length: 18 residues. The germline CDR1 and CDR2 sequences are ENHRY and SYGVKD. In nucleotides, the CDR3 is TGTGCCATCAGTGCACTCCCCGGGACAGCCCACGTCAAAAACATTCAGTACTTC. Amino acid sequence: CAISALPGTAHVKNIQYF.

V gene TRBV13 combines with J gene TRBJ2-2; tentatively, D is TRBD1 (6 bases). Germline assignment: CDR1 PRHDT and CDR2 FYEKMQ (reference sequence). CDR3 length equals 15 residues. The V end lost 1 base, the J end lost 5 bases, and 11 bases lay between the germline ends. CDR3 bases: TGTGCCAGCAGCTTAGAACAGGGTGGAACCGGGGAGCTGTTTTTT. It translates to CASSLEQGGTGELFF.

The V gene is TRBV6-5, the J gene TRBJ2-1; D is unresolved. Germline CDR1 and CDR2: MNHEY and SVGAGI. The CDR3 has 14 amino acids. Trimming left V 3 bases short and J 9 bases short, with 15 bases between. CDR3 loop: CASSYSSRTGEQFF. The CDR3 DNA reads TGTGCCAGCAGTTATTCTTCCCGGACCGGTGAGCAGTTCTTC.

This clone has only one observation. J is TRBJ2-3 and V is TRBV28; D remains unclear. The germline CDR1 and CDR2 sequences are MDHEN and SYDVKM. Trimming took off 6 bases at V and 4 bases at J, with 8 bases between the two ends. CDR3 size: 12 residues. The CDR3 is CASSIDPDTQYF. The DNA of the CDR3 is TGTGCCAGCAGCATAGATCCAGATACGCAGTATTTT.

The CDR3 region has the DNA TGTGCCAGCAGTTGGGAATTCACAGATACGCAGTATTTT. Its protein product is CASSWEFTDTQYF. The chain joins TRBV28 to TRBJ2-3; D is uncertain. Germline V gene lookup returns CDR1 MDHEN and CDR2 SYDVKM. The germline V and J ends were trimmed by 4 bases and 2 bases, with 7 bases remaining between them. CDR3 length: 13 residues.

This clone was seen only a few times. The J gene is TRBJ2-3, the V gene TRBV28; D might be TRBD2 (5 bases). Trimming removed 5 bases from V and 6 bases from J, with 12 bases in between. From germline, CDR1 is MDHEN and CDR2 SYDVKM. The CDR3 loop spans 13 amino acids. The CDR3 DNA sequence: TGTGCCAGCAGTCGAGTAGCGTGGGATACGCAGTATTTT. It specifies CASSRVAWDTQYF. The whole variable domain, filled in from reference TRBV28 and TRBJ2-3, reads DVKVTQSSRYLVKRTGEKVFLECVQDMDHENMFWYRQDPGLGLRLIYFSYDVKMKEKGDIPEGYSVSREKKERFSLILESASTNQTSMYLCASSRVAWDTQYFGPGTRLTVL.

This clone has just a few counts. The CDR3 DNA reads TGTGCCAGCAGCTTGCCAGGGGGTGAAAAACTGTTTTTT. It is translated as CASSLPGGEKLFF. This chain joins TRBV7-9 and TRBJ1-4, with 7 positions matching TRBD1. CDR1 is SEHNR and CDR2 is FQNEAQ in the germline V gene (reference sequence). The CDR3 is 13 residues long. V shed 3 bases and J 7 bases; nucleotides not matched to a gene: 2.